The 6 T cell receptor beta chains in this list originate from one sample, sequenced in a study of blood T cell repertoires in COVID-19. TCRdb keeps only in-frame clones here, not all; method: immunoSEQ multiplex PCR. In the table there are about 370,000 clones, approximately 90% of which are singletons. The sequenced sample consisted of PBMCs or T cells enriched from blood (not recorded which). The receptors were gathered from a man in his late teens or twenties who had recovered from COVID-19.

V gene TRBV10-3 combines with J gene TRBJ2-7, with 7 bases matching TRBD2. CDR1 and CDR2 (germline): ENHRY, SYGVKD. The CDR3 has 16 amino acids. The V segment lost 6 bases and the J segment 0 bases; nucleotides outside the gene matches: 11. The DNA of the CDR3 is TGTGCCATCAGCCCCCTTAGCGGGCCAAGCTCCTACGAGCAGTACTTC. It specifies CAISPLSGPSSYEQYF.

CDR3 region: CASSSSGGPGTGELFF. CDR3 bases: TGCGCCAGCAGCTCGTCGGGGGGGCCGGGCACCGGGGAGCTGTTTTTT. V and J are TRBV5-1 and TRBJ2-2, with 8 bases matching TRBD2. This CDR3 comprises 16 residues. V was pared by 3 bases and J by 4 bases, with 8 bases of the junction left unmatched. Germline assignment: CDR1 SGHRS and CDR2 YFSETQ.

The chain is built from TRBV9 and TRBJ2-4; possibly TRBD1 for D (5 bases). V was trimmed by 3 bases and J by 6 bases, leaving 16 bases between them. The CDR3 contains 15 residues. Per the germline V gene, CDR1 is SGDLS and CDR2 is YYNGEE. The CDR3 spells CASSAGRGLVNIQYF. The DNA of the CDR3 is TGTGCCAGCAGCGCGGGTAGGGGCCTCGTAAACATTCAGTACTTC.

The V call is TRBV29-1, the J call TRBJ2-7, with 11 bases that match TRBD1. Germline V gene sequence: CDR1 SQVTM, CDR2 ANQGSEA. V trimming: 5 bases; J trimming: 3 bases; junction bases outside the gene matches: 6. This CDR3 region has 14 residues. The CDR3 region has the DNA TGCAGCGTTCAAACCGGGACAGGGGGCTACGAGCAGTACTTC. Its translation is CSVQTGTGGYEQYF.

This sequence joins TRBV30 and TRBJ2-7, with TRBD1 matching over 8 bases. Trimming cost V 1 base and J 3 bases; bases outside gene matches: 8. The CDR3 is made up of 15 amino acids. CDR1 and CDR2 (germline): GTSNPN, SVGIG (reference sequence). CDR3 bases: TGTGCCTGGAGTGCTCAGGACAGGGATGGCTACGAGCAGTACTTC. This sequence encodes CAWSAQDRDGYEQYF. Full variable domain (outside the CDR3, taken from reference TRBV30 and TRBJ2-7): SQTIHQWPATLVQPVGSPLSLECTVEGTSNPNLYWYRQAAGRGLQLLFYSVGIGQISSEVPQNLSASRPQDRQFILSSKKLLLSDSGFYLCAWSAQDRDGYEQYFGPGTRLTVT.

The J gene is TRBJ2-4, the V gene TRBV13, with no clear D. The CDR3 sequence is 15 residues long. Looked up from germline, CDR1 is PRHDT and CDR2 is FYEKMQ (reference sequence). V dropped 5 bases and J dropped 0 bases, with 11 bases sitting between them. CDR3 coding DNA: TGTGCCAGCAGCGCAAACAACGTAGCCAAAAACATTCAGTACTTC. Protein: CASSANNVAKNIQYF.